The clone carrying this T cell receptor beta chain was detected many times. The second PCR ran about 6 to 11 cycles with a sample-barcoded 5' primer and J-beta primers. TCRdb reprocessed the 5' RACE reads via MiXCR and lists one record per CDR3 protein. Of approximately 1,100,000 distinct CDR3 sequences in the sample, 45% are singletons; the top ten hold about 19%. This record comes from a study of blood T cells in healthy people across ages. Germline values: CDR1 SEHNR, CDR2 FQNEAQ (reference sequence). The CDR3 runs to 15 residues. Losses at the gene ends were 5 bases for V and 2 bases for J; bases not matched to a gene: 7.

What was sequenced was blood. This rearrangement joins TRBV7-9 to TRBJ2-7; 9 positions agree with TRBD1. The TCR comes from a woman in her sixties or seventies in good health. CDR3 nucleotide sequence: TGTGCCAGCAGCCATCCGGGACAGGGTACCTACGAGCAGTACTTC. Translated: CASSHPGQGTYEQYF.